These 22 T cell receptor beta chains originate from one sample sequenced in a study of blood T cell repertoires in COVID-19. Only in-frame clones appear in the TCRdb table, and some are missing; sequencing was by immunoSEQ multiplex PCR. Here the sample spans a few hundred thousand clones, 75% to 90% being singletons. Sequencing used peripheral blood. The receptor set was obtained from a woman aged 25 to 45 with active or convalescent COVID-19.

The chain couples TRBV5-1 to TRBJ2-3; TRBD2 matches 7 bases. CDR3 size: 16 residues. The V and J ends lost 2 bases and 5 bases, in that order; junction bases with no gene match: 11. CDR1 and CDR2 (germline): SGHRS, YFSETQ. Written as DNA, the CDR3 is TGCGCCAGCAGCTTTGTAGGATCAACGGGGGGAGATACGCAGTATTTT. Amino acid sequence: CASSFVGSTGGDTQYF.

The CDR3 region is CATSDSDRARYGYTF. The DNA of the CDR3 is TGTGCCACCAGTGACTCTGACAGGGCGAGGTATGGCTACACCTTC. The chain links TRBV24-1 to TRBJ1-2, with 7 bases aligning to TRBD1. Germline V gene lookup returns CDR1 KGHDR and CDR2 SFDVKD. This CDR3 has 15 amino acids. V lost 4 bases to trimming and J lost 5 bases; unmatched junction nucleotides: 9.

This clone came up a few times. The chain has TRBV25-1 and TRBJ2-5, with 7 bases lining up with TRBD2. CDR1 is MGHDK and CDR2 is SYGVNS in the germline V gene. V lost 6 bases and J lost 5; bases outside the gene matches: 0. This CDR3 is 11 amino acids long. This CDR3 is CASRGGETQYF. The CDR3 DNA is TGTGCCAGCAGGGGGGGGGAGACCCAGTACTTC.

The rearrangement links TRBV24-1 to TRBJ2-1; tentatively, D is TRBD2 (7 bases). V dropped 5 bases and J dropped 2 bases, with 12 bases sitting between them. The CDR3 has 15 amino acids. CDR1 KGHDR and CDR2 SFDVKD come from the germline V gene. CDR3 bases: TGTGCCACCAGTGCAAACGGGGGGCCCTACAATGAGCAGTTCTTC. This codes for CATSANGGPYNEQFF.

This chain joins TRBV27 and TRBJ1-4; 7 nucleotides line up with TRBD1. The CDR3 runs to 16 residues. J lost 0 bases, V lost 5 bases, and 6 bases had no gene match. The germline CDR1 and CDR2 sequences are MNHEY and SMNVEV (reference sequence). The CDR3 reads CASSRTGVSTNEKLFF. CDR3 DNA sequence: TGTGCCAGCAGTCGTACAGGGGTATCAACTAATGAAAAACTGTTTTTT.

The chain combines TRBV7-2 with TRBJ1-6, with D perhaps matching TRBD1 (5 bases). V was pared by 8 bases and J by 8 bases, with 13 bases between. The length of the CDR3 is 13 residues. Germline assignment: CDR1 SGHTA and CDR2 FQGNSA. CDR3 DNA sequence: TGTGCCAGCGGAGGGGTTATTCATTCACCCCTCCACTTT. As protein: CASGGVIHSPLHF. Together with reference TRBV7-2 and TRBJ1-6, the CDR3 gives the full variable domain: GAGVSQSPSNKVTEKGKDVELRCDPISGHTALYWYRQSLGQGLEFLIYFQGNSAPDKSGLPSDRFSAERTGGSVSTLTIQRTQQEDSAVYLCASGGVIHSPLHFGNGTRLTVT.

The chain couples TRBV5-4 to TRBJ1-1; D possibly corresponds to TRBD1 (6 bases). Trimming stripped 3 bases from V and 3 bases from J, with 15 bases between. In germline, CDR1 is SGHNT, CDR2 YYREEE (reference sequence). The length of the CDR3 is 15 residues. The CDR3 loop is CASSSTVGGYTEAFF. The CDR3 DNA sequence: TGTGCCAGCAGCTCAACGGTTGGGGGCTACACTGAAGCTTTCTTT.

This sequence joins TRBV7-9 and TRBJ1-4; 7 positions match TRBD1. Per germline, CDR1 SEHNR and CDR2 FQNEAQ (reference sequence). There are 14 residues in the CDR3. V lost 5 bases and J lost 8; bases outside the gene matches: 8. CDR3 protein: CASSPTGDSEKLFF. The CDR3 DNA reads as TGTGCCAGCAGCCCTACCGGGGACAGCGAAAAACTGTTTTTT. Together with reference TRBV7-9 and TRBJ1-4, the CDR3 gives the full variable domain: DTGVSQNPRHKITKRGQNVTFRCDPISEHNRLYWYRQTLGQGPEFLTYFQNEAQLEKSRLLSDRFSAERPKGSFSTLEIQRTEQGDSAMYLCASSPTGDSEKLFFGSGTQLSVL.

This clone was recorded many times. The rearrangement joins TRBV4-3 to TRBJ2-1, with 9 bases aligning to TRBD2. The CDR3 contains 17 residues. Per the germline V gene, CDR1 is LGHNA and CDR2 is YSLEER. V was pared by 0 bases and J by 2 bases, with 5 bases of the junction left unmatched. The CDR3, as DNA: TGCGCCAGCAGCCAAGATCGTCTAGCGGGGACCTACAATGAGCAGTTCTTC. It is translated as CASSQDRLAGTYNEQFF.

V and J are TRBV7-3 and TRBJ1-1; 7 bases fit TRBD1. This CDR3 region has 15 residues. Germline assignment: CDR1 SGHTA and CDR2 FQGTGA. The ends lost 2 bases at V and 5 bases at J; junction bases unmatched: 8. The CDR3: CASSLGQVIGTEAFF. In DNA form, the CDR3 reads TGTGCCAGCAGCTTAGGACAGGTTATTGGGACTGAAGCTTTCTTT.

The rearrangement uses TRBV4-2 and TRBJ1-2; TRBD1 agrees at 7 bases. V trimming: 3 bases; J trimming: 2 bases; junction bases outside the gene matches: 12. The CDR3 has 17 residues. CDR1 is LGHNA and CDR2 is YNFKEQ in the germline V gene. The CDR3 spells CASSQDRDSRGNYGYTF. CDR3 bases: TGTGCCAGCAGCCAGGACCGGGACAGCCGGGGAAACTATGGCTACACCTTC.

The chain carries TRBV2 and TRBJ2-5; the match to TRBD1 covers 8 bases. With 8 bases clipped from V and 5 bases from J, the junction kept 10 bases outside the gene matches. The CDR3 totals 14 residues. Germline CDR1 and CDR2: SNHLY and FYNNEI. The chain's CDR3 is CASCRTGSGETQYF. CDR3 nucleotides: TGTGCCAGCTGTCGGACAGGGTCGGGGGAGACCCAGTACTTC.

This clone was detected only once. The chain employs TRBV6-5 and TRBJ1-6, with a tentative D call TRBD1 (6 bases). The CDR3 extends over 14 amino acids. Germline lookup yields CDR1 MNHEY and CDR2 SVGAGI. The germline V and J ends were trimmed by 8 bases and 2 bases, with 10 bases remaining between them. The CDR3 reads CASRTAAYNSPLHF. CDR3 DNA sequence: TGTGCCAGCCGGACAGCCGCCTATAATTCACCCCTCCACTTT.

The chain uses TRBV28 and TRBJ1-1, with TRBD1 matching 7 bases. Germline CDR1 and CDR2: MDHEN and SYDVKM. J gave up 11 bases and V 4 bases, and 22 bases lay outside the gene matches. CDR3 length equals 17 residues. The DNA for the CDR3 is TGTGCCAGCAGTTACCCCCTGGGCACGACAGGGCCTTCGGGGGCTTTCTTT. Protein product: CASSYPLGTTGPSGAFF.

CDR3: CSGYSKRRTYEQYF. The CDR3 nucleotides read TGCAGCGGTTATAGTAAGCGACGTACCTACGAGCAGTACTTC. This chain links TRBV29-1 with TRBJ2-7; unclear D gene. This CDR3 spans 14 amino acids. Per germline, CDR1 SQVTM and CDR2 ANQGSEA. V was clipped by 7 bases and J by 2 bases, with 18 bases between them.

The chain carries TRBV28 and TRBJ1-4; TRBD1 might be the D (5 bases). V was shortened by 1 base and J by 1 base, with 13 bases between the two germline ends. Germline CDR1 is MDHEN and CDR2 is SYDVKM. The CDR3 length is 17 residues. The CDR3 DNA follows: TGTGCCAGCAGTTTATCAGTCCCAGGGTTAACTAATGAAAAACTGTTTTTT. Its protein is CASSLSVPGLTNEKLFF. Complete variable domain (other parts from reference TRBV28 and TRBJ1-4): DVKVTQSSRYLVKRTGEKVFLECVQDMDHENMFWYRQDPGLGLRLIYFSYDVKMKEKGDIPEGYSVSREKKERFSLILESASTNQTSMYLCASSLSVPGLTNEKLFFGSGTQLSVL.

The V and J genes are TRBV5-4 and TRBJ2-3; 12 bases line up with TRBD1. The CDR3 sequence is 16 residues long. V trimming: 2 bases; J trimming: 2 bases; junction bases outside the gene matches: 3. Per the germline V gene, CDR1 is SGHNT and CDR2 is YYREEE (reference sequence). This CDR3 reads CASSLGTGGITDTQYF. The CDR3 region has the DNA TGTGCCAGCAGCTTAGGGACAGGGGGCATCACAGATACGCAGTATTTT.

The V call is TRBV3-1 (or the pseudogene TRBV3-2), the J call TRBJ1-2; possible D gene TRBD1, 6 bases. Germline assignment: CDR1 LGHDT and CDR2 YNNKEL (reference sequence). V lost 6 bases, J lost 2 bases, and 16 bases lay in between. This CDR3 region has 15 residues. The chain's CDR3 is CASSPDRLGNYGYTF. The CDR3 coding sequence is TGTGCCAGCAGTCCCGACAGGCTAGGCAACTATGGCTACACCTTC.

CDR3 sequence: CASSCFRLAGGPGDTQYF. For the CDR3, the DNA is TGTGCCAGCTCGTGTTTTCGACTAGCGGGGGGGCCGGGAGATACGCAGTATTTT. This chain uses TRBV5-3 with TRBJ2-3, with 14 bases identical to TRBD2. TRBV5-3 falls under the ORF class, with uncertain function. The CDR3 is 18 residues long. V lost 8 bases, J lost 5 bases, and 16 bases stayed unmatched.

The chain uses TRBV6-2 or TRBV6-3 and TRBJ2-2; 12 positions match TRBD2. V shed 2 bases and J 1 base; nucleotides not matched to a gene: 2. CDR1 is MNHEY and CDR2 is SVGEGT in the germline V gene. CDR3 length: 17 residues. The chain's CDR3 is CASSYTSGGLNTGELFF. The CDR3 bases are TGTGCCAGCAGTTACACTAGCGGGGGGCTGAACACCGGGGAGCTGTTTTTT.

The chain uses TRBV7-9 and TRBJ2-5, with D possibly being TRBD2 (6 bases). From germline, CDR1 is SEHNR and CDR2 FQNEAQ (reference sequence). Between the trimmed V and J ends, which lost 4 bases and 4 bases, there was a span of 19 bases. The CDR3 has 16 residues. This CDR3 reads CASSSTDGGAGETQYF. The CDR3 nucleotides read TGTGCCAGCAGCTCAACGGACGGGGGAGCGGGAGAGACCCAGTACTTC.

The chain is built from TRBV7-2 and TRBJ1-5; D uncertain. The CDR3 has 15 amino acids. Germline V gene lookup returns CDR1 SGHTA and CDR2 FQGNSA. V lost 1 base to trimming and J lost 0 bases, with 7 bases between them. CDR3 loop: CASSLELFSNQPQHF. CDR3 coding DNA: TGTGCCAGCAGCTTAGAGCTCTTTAGCAATCAGCCCCAGCATTTT.